These 8 T cell receptor beta chains share one sample of origin, sequenced in a study of blood T cell repertoires in COVID-19. Clones were read by immunoSEQ multiplex PCR, and TCRdb kept only the in-frame ones, dropping some. The sample contains about 300,000 clones, over 75% of which appear only once. Source material: peripheral blood. All receptors derive from a human donor in a cohort sampled during active COVID-19.

Notes on this clone: At one end the junction does not follow the germline gene, possibly because of a read error. The gene calls are TRBV3-1 (or the pseudogene TRBV3-2) and TRBJ2-5, with TRBD2 matching over 8 bases. The CDR3 is 18 amino acids. Germline V gene sequence: CDR1 LGHDT, CDR2 YNNKEL (reference sequence). This CDR3 is CASSQAGGAKGPKEAQYF. CDR3 nucleotides: TGTGCCAGCAGCCAAGCGGGGGGGGCTAAAGGACCTAAAGAGGCCCAGTACTTC.

This rearrangement joins TRBV4-1 to TRBJ2-3, with D maybe TRBD2 (6 bases). Per germline, CDR1 MGHRA and CDR2 YSYEKL. V was trimmed by 2 bases and J by 5 bases, leaving 23 bases between them. CDR3 length: 18 residues. This chain's CDR3 is CASSQPSLASELGDTQYF. In nucleotides, the CDR3 is TGCGCCAGCAGCCAACCCAGTCTGGCTAGCGAGTTGGGAGATACGCAGTATTTT.

The CDR3 reads CASSGNPGQANEKLFF. The CDR3 DNA follows: TGTGCCAGCAGTGGGAACCCGGGACAGGCTAATGAAAAACTGTTTTTT. This chain links TRBV6-1 with TRBJ1-4; 8 bases are shared with TRBD1. J gave up 3 bases and V 4 bases, and 7 bases lay outside the gene matches. CDR1 is MNHNS and CDR2 is SASEGT in the germline V gene. CDR3 length: 16 amino acids.

This clone is deemed medium-sized. The CDR3 DNA sequence: TGTGCCAGCAGCTTAACGGGACTAGCGGATTACAATGAGCAGTTCTTC. This encodes CASSLTGLADYNEQFF. The V gene is TRBV7-2, the J gene TRBJ2-1; 11 bases line up with TRBD2. V trimming: 2 bases; J trimming: 4 bases; junction bases outside the gene matches: 4. The germline CDR1 and CDR2 sequences are SGHTA and FQGNSA. The CDR3 extends over 16 amino acids.

The V call is TRBV3-1 (or the pseudogene TRBV3-2), the J call TRBJ2-3, with TRBD2 identical over 10 bases. Germline lookup yields CDR1 LGHDT and CDR2 YNNKEL (reference sequence). J gave up 5 bases and V 5 bases, and 7 bases lay outside the gene matches. The CDR3 spans 15 residues. This CDR3 reads CASSGAGGRRDTQYF. CDR3 sequence (DNA): TGTGCCAGCAGCGGAGCGGGAGGGCGGAGAGATACGCAGTATTTT.

CDR3 coding DNA: TGTGCCAGCAGCCAAGAAATTACGGGAGGTGGGACCGGGGAGCTGTTTTTT. Translating gives CASSQEITGGGTGELFF. This chain connects TRBV3-1 (or the pseudogene TRBV3-2) to TRBJ2-2; 7 bases fit TRBD2. Germline CDR1 is LGHDT and CDR2 is YNNKEL (reference sequence). The CDR3 covers 17 residues. V was pared by 0 bases and J by 5 bases, with 9 bases of the junction left unmatched.

This chain links TRBV6-4 with TRBJ2-3, with a weak D call TRBD2 (6 bases). The germline CDR1 and CDR2 sequences are MRHNA and SNTAGT. V shed 8 bases and J shed 4 bases, with 13 bases lying between them. The length of the CDR3 is 13 residues. The CDR3 loop reads CASSRDFADTQYF. In DNA form, the CDR3 reads TGTGCCAGCTCTAGGGACTTTGCAGATACGCAGTATTTT.

The chain is built from TRBV6-5 and TRBJ1-5; 7 nucleotides match TRBD1. The CDR3 totals 14 residues. Trimming took 6 bases from V and 3 from J; bases not matched to a gene: 5. CDR1 is MNHEY and CDR2 is SVGAGI in the germline V gene. CDR3 amino acids: CASRRTGDNQPQHF. The DNA of the CDR3 is TGTGCCAGCAGGAGAACAGGGGACAATCAGCCCCAGCATTTT.